Listed below are T cell receptor beta chains from one sample, sequenced in a study of T cells in Graves' hyperthyroidism and ophthalmopathy. MiXCR was run by TCRdb on the multiplex PCR reads, yielding one entry per CDR3 protein. The table lists hundreds of thousands of distinct CDR3 sequences, around a third of them singletons, with about a third in the top ten. The source material was blood. The receptors shown here come from a woman aged 35 to 49 with Graves' hyperthyroidism. Each CDR3 is given with its conserved first and last residue. The D gene is left open where the match is weak. A clone size is listed for some rows: how often the clone was seen (once, few, many), or a class if it is expanded.

d_gene	v_gene	j_gene	abundance	CDR3nt	CDR3aa
-	TRBV6-6	TRBJ1-1	few	TGTGCCAGCAGTCCGCCGGGGGAAACTGAAGCTTTCTTT	CASSPPGETEAFF
-	TRBV2	TRBJ2-1	-	TGTGCCAGCAGTGGGTCGGCGAGTCCTGAGCAGTTCTTC	CASSGSASPEQFF
TRBD1	TRBV4-3	TRBJ2-7	-	TGCGCCAGCAGCCAAACGAACAGGGGCGAGCAGTACTTC	CASSQTNRGEQYF
-	TRBV2	TRBJ1-4	many	TGTGCCAGCAAGACCTTACTCGGCAGGGAGGCCTTT	CASKTLLGREAF
TRBD1	TRBV10-3	TRBJ2-7	-	TGTGCCATCAGTGAGGGGACAGGGGGATACGAGCAGTACTTC	CAISEGTGGYEQYF
TRBD2	TRBV20-1	TRBJ2-7	few	TGCAGTGCTAGAGATATCCGGGAGGGTACTGCCTACGAGCAGTACTTC	CSARDIREGTAYEQYF
-	TRBV25-1	TRBJ2-3	few	TGTGCCAGCAGTGGTTTGATCCTTACTAGCACAGATACGCAGTATTTT	CASSGLILTSTDTQYF
TRBD1	TRBV15	TRBJ2-5	-	TGTGTCCACGGACAGGGACAAGAGACCCAGTACTTC	CVHGQGQETQYF
-	TRBV6-5	TRBJ2-7	-	TGTGCCAGCAGCCCCATGTTTCTCCGGTCCTACGAGCAGTACTTC	CASSPMFLRSYEQYF
-	TRBV4-1	TRBJ1-2	-	TGCGCCAGCAGCCAAGATCGGGGCGAGATGTATGGCTACACCTTC	CASSQDRGEMYGYTF
TRBD1	TRBV7-2	TRBJ1-2	few	TGTGCCAGCAGCTTTTACATGGGACAGCAAGCATATGGCTACACCTTC	CASSFYMGQQAYGYTF
-	TRBV19	TRBJ1-2	-	TGTGCCAGCCAAGCCGGGACCGCCGCCGGCTATGGCTACACCTTC	CASQAGTAAGYGYTF
-	TRBV20-1	TRBJ1-2	many	TGCAGTGCTCCTTCACAGGGACCGCATGTTTGCACCTTC	CSAPSQGPHVCTF
-	TRBV24-1	TRBJ1-4	many	TGTGCCACCAGTCCTCGGCAGAATAATGAAAAACTGTTTTTT	CATSPRQNNEKLFF
-	TRBV27	TRBJ2-7	-	TGTGCCAGCAGGACCCAAAGCTCCTACGAGCAGTACTTC	CASRTQSSYEQYF
TRBD1	TRBV10-3	TRBJ2-7	many	TGTGCCCCAAGGGGGACAGGGGGCTCCTACGAGCAGTACTTC	CAPRGTGGSYEQYF
-	TRBV12-3/TRBV12-4	TRBJ1-2	many	TGTGCCAGCAGCCCGGGTCCCAGGACCTATGGCTACACCTTC	CASSPGPRTYGYTF
-	TRBV7-2	TRBJ2-7	-	TGTGCCAGCAGCTGGTCTAACGAGGCGCTGGAGCAGTACTTC	CASSWSNEALEQYF
-	TRBV7-2	TRBJ2-5	many	TGTGCCAGCAGCTTAGTCGCGGGGACCTGGGAGACCCAGTACTTC	CASSLVAGTWETQYF
-	TRBV15	TRBJ1-4	-	TGTGCCACCAGCAGAGATACGGATGAAAAACTGTTTTTT	CATSRDTDEKLFF
-	TRBV4-2	TRBJ1-4	few	TGTGCCAGCAGCCAACTCATTGGTGAAAAACTGTTTTTT	CASSQLIGEKLFF
TRBD2	TRBV9	TRBJ2-2	-	TGTGCCAGCAGCGTAGCTACGGGACTAGCGGGGTCAACCGCGAACACCGGGGAGCTGTTTTTT	CASSVATGLAGSTANTGELFF
-	TRBV7-8	TRBJ1-5	many	TGTGCCAGCAGCTCCGACACGTTCCAGCATTTT	CASSSDTFQHF
TRBD1	TRBV9	TRBJ1-5	-	TGTGCCAGCGGCCCGGCACAGGGGGCCAATCAGCCCCGGCATTTT	CASGPAQGANQPRHF
TRBD1	TRBV10-3	TRBJ1-1	-	TGTGCCATCAGAGAAGGACAGGGTGAAGCTTTCTTT	CAIREGQGEAFF
-	TRBV6-1	TRBJ1-5	-	TGTGCCAGCCTGCCGGGAAGAACAGGACAGCCCCAGCATTTT	CASLPGRTGQPQHF
-	TRBV5-8	TRBJ1-6	many	TGTGCCAGCAGGGCGGTGCCGAATTCACCCCTCCACTTT	CASRAVPNSPLHF
TRBD1	TRBV4-2	TRBJ2-3	-	TGTGCCAGCAGCCAACAGGGGGCAGATACGCAGTATTTT	CASSQQGADTQYF
-	TRBV20-1	TRBJ1-5	-	TGCAGTGCTAGAAAAACCAGGGGACGGCTGAATCAGCCCCAGCATTTT	CSARKTRGRLNQPQHF
-	TRBV7-2	TRBJ1-1	many	TGTGCCAGCAGCTCACAGATTGGACCCACTGAAGCTTTCTTT	CASSSQIGPTEAFF
-	TRBV7-9	TRBJ1-6	few	TGTGCCAGCAGCTTAGGCGGGGGCCTGAATTCACCCCTCCACTTT	CASSLGGGLNSPLHF
-	TRBV24-1	TRBJ2-5	-	TGTGCCACCAGTGATCCCTCCGGGACGGGGGAGACCCAGTACTTC	CATSDPSGTGETQYF
-	TRBV24-1	TRBJ1-2	few	TGTGCCACCAGTAATCGTGTAGGTGGAGGCTACACCTTC	CATSNRVGGGYTF
-	TRBV12-3/TRBV12-4	TRBJ1-1	-	TGTGCCAGCAATTACCCTGACGGCACCGGGAACACTGAAGCTTTCTTT	CASNYPDGTGNTEAFF
-	TRBV6-6	TRBJ1-1	-	TGTGCCAGCAGGGGAAGGACAACCTTTGAAGCTTTCTTT	CASRGRTTFEAFF
TRBD1	TRBV25-1	TRBJ1-2	once	TGTGCCAGCTCATCCAGTAGCGGGACAGGGCTTGGCTACACCTTC	CASSSSSGTGLGYTF
-	TRBV2	TRBJ2-7	-	TGTGCCAGCAGCCGAACTAGGAGCAACGAGCAGTACTTC	CASSRTRSNEQYF
-	TRBV6-5	TRBJ1-1	many	TGTGCCACCAGGGTCCAGGGCTACACTGAAGCTTTCTTT	CATRVQGYTEAFF
-	TRBV7-3	TRBJ1-5	many	TGTGCCAGCAGCTACAGTGTAGGGGGCAATCAGCCCCAGCATTTT	CASSYSVGGNQPQHF
-	TRBV29-1	TRBJ1-2	many	TGCAGCCTTCCCGGACAGCAGCATGGCTACACCTTC	CSLPGQQHGYTF
-	TRBV19	TRBJ1-4	many	TGTGCCAGTAGTATATGGGCAGGGCCAGTCAATGAAAAACTGTTTTTT	CASSIWAGPVNEKLFF
TRBD2	TRBV5-6	TRBJ2-7	few	TGTGCCAGCAGCTTGGCTGTGACTAGCGGGGGGACGTCCTACGAGCAGTACTTC	CASSLAVTSGGTSYEQYF
TRBD1	TRBV9	TRBJ1-2	-	TGTGCCAGCAGCGAAACAGGGGATCGGGGCTACACCTTC	CASSETGDRGYTF
TRBD1	TRBV12-3/TRBV12-4	TRBJ1-2	many	TGTGCCAGCAGTTACCAACAGGGGGTAGGCGGCTACACCTTC	CASSYQQGVGGYTF
TRBD1	TRBV4-1	TRBJ1-6	few	TGCGCCAGCAGCCAAGACATGTGGACAGGCTGGAATTCACCCCTCCACTTT	CASSQDMWTGWNSPLHF
-	TRBV12-3/TRBV12-4	TRBJ1-1	-	TGTGCCAGCAGCCCTAATGGCCGTGAAGCTTTCTTT	CASSPNGREAFF